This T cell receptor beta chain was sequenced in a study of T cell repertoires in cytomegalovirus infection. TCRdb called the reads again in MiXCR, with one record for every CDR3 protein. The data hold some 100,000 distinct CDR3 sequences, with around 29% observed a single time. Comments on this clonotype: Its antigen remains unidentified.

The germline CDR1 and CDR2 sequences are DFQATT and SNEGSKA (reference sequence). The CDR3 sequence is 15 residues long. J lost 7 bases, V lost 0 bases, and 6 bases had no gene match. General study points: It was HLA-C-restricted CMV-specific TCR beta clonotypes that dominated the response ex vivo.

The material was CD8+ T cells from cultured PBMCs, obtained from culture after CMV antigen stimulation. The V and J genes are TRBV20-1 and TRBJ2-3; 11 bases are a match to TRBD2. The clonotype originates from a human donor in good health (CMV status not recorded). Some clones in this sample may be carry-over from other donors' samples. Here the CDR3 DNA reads TGCAGTGCTAGAGATAGCGGGGGGGCCGTGAATACGCAGTATTTT. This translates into CSARDSGGAVNTQYF.